This T cell receptor beta chain is drawn from a study of CD8 T cells in Susac syndrome. Study background: Susac syndrome patients were untreated, on corticosteroids with some adding intravenous immunoglobulin, or on intravenous immunoglobulin only.

Per germline, CDR1 SGHTA and CDR2 FQGNSA. J lost 0 bases, V lost 4 bases, and 6 bases had no gene match. The CDR3 has 15 amino acids. Random hexamers served to reverse transcribe about 0.45 to 1 ug RNA. TCRdb analysed the immunoSEQ multiplex PCR reads with MiXCR anew, one entry per CDR3 protein. This sample carries about 190,000 distinct CDR3 sequences, over 75% of them seen once, and the ten largest clones take about 0.1%. The source material was CD4+ T cells from PBMCs. The sequence derives from a human donor with Susac syndrome. J is TRBJ2-7 and V is TRBV7-2; TRBD2 matches at 7 bases. The CDR3 loop reads CASSSVAGTSYEQYF. CDR3 nucleotides: TGTGCCAGCAGCTCCGTAGCGGGTACCTCCTACGAGCAGTACTTC.